This T cell receptor (beta chain) stems from a study of OX40 agonist ivuxolimab in advanced cancers. About the study as a whole: Ivuxolimab, which targeted the costimulatory receptor OX40 (CD134), was an agonistic, fully human IgG2 monoclonal antibody. Partial responses occurred in three dose-escalation patients: two with cutaneous melanoma and one with hepatocellular carcinoma. Peripheral TCRbeta sequencing was intended to test whether TCR sequence diversity was altered and clonal T-cell expansion was caused by ivuxolimab. Patients were allowed to have had prior anti-PD-1, anti-PD-L1 or anti-CTLA-4 therapy, and 40% of the dose-escalation patients had been treated with checkpoint inhibitors. Of the approximately 50 dose-escalation patients, hepatocellular carcinoma was present in 19, melanoma in approximately 15, renal cell carcinoma in 9 and head and neck cancer in 9. In the dose-escalation cohort, approximately 82% of patients were male, and the mean age was about 55 years, with a range of about 23 to 80. Intravenous ivuxolimab was administered to patients every 2 weeks at six dose levels: 0.01, 0.1, 0.3, 1.5, 3 and 10 mg/kg. The paper describes the monotherapy dose-escalation part (N of about 55 patients) of the phase I trial of ivuxolimab.

The trial excluded patients who had a history of autoimmune disease or were on systemic immunosuppression. Peripheral blood for TCR sequencing was collected from all dose cohorts at baseline, on cycle 4 day 1, and on cycle 7 day 1. The samples were taken from a phase I, first-in-human, multicenter, open-label dose-escalation trial of ivuxolimab. Adults with locally advanced or metastatic melanoma, renal cell carcinoma, hepatocellular carcinoma or head and neck squamous cell carcinoma were enrolled in the trial. Before TCR sequencing, CD4+ and CD8+ T cells were separately sorted from peripheral blood. This clone was seen a handful of times. Its antigen target is currently unknown. Per-base quality was not reported, and no clone a single base away is much larger than it. In the germline V gene, CDR1 corresponds to MDHEN and CDR2 to SYDVKM. Taken from cysteine to phenylalanine, the CDR3 has 12 residues. The kept DNA is CDR3 alone, 36 bases in frame from the first base. Clipping removes 8 bases from V and 5 bases from J, with 4 as the unmatched junction base count.

Genomic DNA was extracted from sorted cells for sequencing of the TCRbeta CDR3 region. The immunoSEQ Assay was used for sequencing of TCRbeta CDR3 regions. Imported from immuneACCESS, the table was reduced by TCRdb to in-frame sequences with V and J called. These copies leave out some clones; in studies compared against another copy, an unresolved V gene accounts for under half, and the cause of the remainder is not known. The sample table holds roughly 120,000 clones, of which approximately 90% were seen once. The ten largest clones capture more than 0.7% of the sample. Overall study results and their limits: Low levels of normalized T-cell clonal expansion were also seen in some patients who did not respond. At doses of 0.1 to 3.0 mg/kg, clonal expansion of both CD4+ and CD8+ T cells in blood was seen between baseline and week 6. The antigen specificity of the peripheral T cells that underwent clonal expansion was not determined. After ivuxolimab, expanded clones were on average more numerous among CD8+ T cells than among CD4+ T cells. In the 0.1-3.0 mg/kg groups, partial responders had among the lowest normalized peripheral clonal expansion, particularly in CD8+ T cells.

This receptor chain uses TRBV28 and TRBJ2-5; 8 central nucleotides agree with TRBD1. The receptor was isolated from an adult with an advanced solid tumor such as melanoma, head and neck, liver or kidney cancer. This sample comprised CD4+ or CD8+ T cells sorted from blood, obtained in a trial of the OX40 agonist ivuxolimab. The DNA is TGTGCCAGCGCGGACAGGGTTGAGACCCAGTACTTC. Translation gives CASADRVETQYF.